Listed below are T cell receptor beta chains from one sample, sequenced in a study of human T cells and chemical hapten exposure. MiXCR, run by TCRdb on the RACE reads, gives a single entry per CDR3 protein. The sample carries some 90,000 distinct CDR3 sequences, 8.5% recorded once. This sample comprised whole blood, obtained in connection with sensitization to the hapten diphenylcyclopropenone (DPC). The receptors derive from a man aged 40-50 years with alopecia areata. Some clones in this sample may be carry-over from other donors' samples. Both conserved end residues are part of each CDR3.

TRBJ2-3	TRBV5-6	CASSVDSDTQYF
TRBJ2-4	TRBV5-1	CASSSWGGAVYIQYF
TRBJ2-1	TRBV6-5	CASSHYPYNEQFF
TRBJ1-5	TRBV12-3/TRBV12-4	CASSGGTESNQPQHF
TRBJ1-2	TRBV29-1	CSVASSRVSNGYTF
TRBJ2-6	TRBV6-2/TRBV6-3	CASSYSGPPGANVLTF
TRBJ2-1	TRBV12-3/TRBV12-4	CASSLSTSGSRDEQFF
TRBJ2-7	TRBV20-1	CSARGQGPEQYF
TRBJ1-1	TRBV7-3	CASSLMGGAVLTTEAFF
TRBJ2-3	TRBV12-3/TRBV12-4	CASSLYDTQYF
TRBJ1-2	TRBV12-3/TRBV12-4	CASRAGDIYGYTF
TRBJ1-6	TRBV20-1	CSARASLGYNSPLHF
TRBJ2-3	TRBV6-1	CASSEVALSTDTQYF
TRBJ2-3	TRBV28	CASRIAGGLAGTDTQYF
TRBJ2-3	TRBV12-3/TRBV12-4	CASSLTGAGDTQYF
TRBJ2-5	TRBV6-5	CASSLTSSLPGRETQYF
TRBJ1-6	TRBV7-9	CASSSTGPPSPLHF
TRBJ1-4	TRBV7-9	CATGIGPGQSNEKLFF
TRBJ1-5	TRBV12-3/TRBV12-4	CASSFSGKNQPQHF
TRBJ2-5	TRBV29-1	CSVEEHRAAGYQETQYF
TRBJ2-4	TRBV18	CASSPPDKYIQYF
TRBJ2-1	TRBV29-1	CSVGIRVYGDPIDEQFF
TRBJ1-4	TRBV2	CASKKAVATNEKLFF
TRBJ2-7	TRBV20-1	CSATGLAGAREQYF
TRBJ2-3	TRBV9	CASSVAVRGADTQYF
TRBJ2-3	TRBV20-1	CSAIAGAGTDTQYF
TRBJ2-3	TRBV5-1	CASSSGDKVSTTQYF
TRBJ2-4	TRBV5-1	CASSSAGTNIQYF
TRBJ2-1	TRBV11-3	CASSLVRGGYNEQFF
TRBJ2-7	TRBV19	CASSPGLAAIIYEQYF
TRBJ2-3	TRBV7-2	CASGRTSPTDTQYF
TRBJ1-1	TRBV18	CASSPPLNTEAFF
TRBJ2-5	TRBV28	CASSLSWYRGEETQYF
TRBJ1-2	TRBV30	CAWSVVGNYGYTF
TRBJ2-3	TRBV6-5	CASSYRAGGGGTQYF
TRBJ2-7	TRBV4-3	CASSQDGRYQNEQYF
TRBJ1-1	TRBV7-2	CASSPDRVTEAFF
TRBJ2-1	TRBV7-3	CASSPSGSRRNEQFF
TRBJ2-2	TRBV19	CASQPGPHTGELFF
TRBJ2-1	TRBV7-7	CASSARTSGRASNEQFF
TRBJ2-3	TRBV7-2	CASSLTSRSTDTQYF
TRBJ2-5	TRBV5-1	CASSEETSDRRAGPQETQYF
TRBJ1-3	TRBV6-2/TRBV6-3	CASSPGSTEGNTIYF
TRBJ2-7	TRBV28	CASSLIPRGRAQDEQYF
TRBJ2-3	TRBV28	CASSRRATVTSTDTQYF
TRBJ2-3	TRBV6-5	CASSYTLGGGSTDTQYF
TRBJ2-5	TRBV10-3	CAISGIAGVLETQYF
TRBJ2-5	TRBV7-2	CASSRDRNLETQYF
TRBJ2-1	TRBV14	CASSHDEGGEQFF